This T cell receptor beta chain is from a study of blood T cells in healthy people across ages. Study-wide results and caveats: It was the long-lived donors that had more naive CD4+ cells and higher diversity than aged donors. A roughly linear age-dependent decrease characterized TCR beta diversity per million T cells.

Alongside a J-beta primer mix, a sample-barcoded 5' primer served in a second PCR lasting about 7 to 12 cycles. Each cDNA molecule was tagged by a template-switch adaptor with 12 random nucleotides. TCRdb redid the calling of the 5' RACE reads with MiXCR, one entry per CDR3 protein. The sample holds about 1,800,000 distinct CDR3 sequences, roughly 27% seen once. Every sample yielded at least 6.5 million isolated PBMCs. The CDR3 is made up of 13 amino acids. The ends were cut back, 2 bases at V and 6 bases at J, with 10 bases in the middle. Germline V CDR1 and CDR2: MNHEY, SVGEGT. As regards this clonotype: Antigen: not known.

Sequencing input: blood. This rearrangement joins TRBV6-2 or TRBV6-3 to TRBJ1-2, with a tentative D call TRBD1 (5 bases). This clonotype originated in a woman aged 30 to 39 in good health. In nucleotides, the CDR3 is TGTGCCAGCAGTTACGGGCCAGGGAATGGCTACACCTTC. This sequence encodes CASSYGPGNGYTF.